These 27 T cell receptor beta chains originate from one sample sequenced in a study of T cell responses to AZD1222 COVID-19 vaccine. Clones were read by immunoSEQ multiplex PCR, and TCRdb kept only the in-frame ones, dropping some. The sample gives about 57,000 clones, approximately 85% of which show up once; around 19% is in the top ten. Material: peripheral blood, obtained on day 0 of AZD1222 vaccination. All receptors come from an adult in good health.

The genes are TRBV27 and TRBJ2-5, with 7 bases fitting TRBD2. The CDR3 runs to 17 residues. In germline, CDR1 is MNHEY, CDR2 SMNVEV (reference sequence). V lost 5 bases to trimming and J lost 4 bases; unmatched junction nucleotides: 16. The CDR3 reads CASSRKGIAGVGETQYF. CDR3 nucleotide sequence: TGTGCCAGCAGTAGAAAAGGAATCGCGGGAGTTGGAGAGACCCAGTACTTC.

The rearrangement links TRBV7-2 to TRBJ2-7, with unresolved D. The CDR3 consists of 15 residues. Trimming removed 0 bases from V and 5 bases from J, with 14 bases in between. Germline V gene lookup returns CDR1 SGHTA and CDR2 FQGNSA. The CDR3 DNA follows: TGTGCCAGCAGCTTAGCGGTAGGCTGGGTAAACGAGCAGTACTTC. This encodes CASSLAVGWVNEQYF. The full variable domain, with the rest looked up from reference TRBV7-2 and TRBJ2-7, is GAGVSQSPSNKVTEKGKDVELRCDPISGHTALYWYRQSLGQGLEFLIYFQGNSAPDKSGLPSDRFSAERTGGSVSTLTIQRTQQEDSAVYLCASSLAVGWVNEQYFGPGTRLTVT.

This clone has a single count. The CDR3 DNA sequence: TGTGCCAGCAGCTTAGACAGGGGAAATAATGAAAAACTGTTTTTT. Its protein is CASSLDRGNNEKLFF. The J gene is TRBJ1-4, the V gene TRBV11-2; maybe TRBD1 (6 bases). The CDR3 contains 15 residues. Germline CDR1 and CDR2: SGHAT and FQNNGV. V shed 0 bases and J shed 4 bases, with 9 bases lying between them.

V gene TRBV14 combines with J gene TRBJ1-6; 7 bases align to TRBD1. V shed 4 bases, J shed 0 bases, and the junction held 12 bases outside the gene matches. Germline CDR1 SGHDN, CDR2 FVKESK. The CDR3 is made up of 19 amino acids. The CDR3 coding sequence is TGTGCCAGCAGCCCTCCCGGGACAGTTCCGAGCTCCTATAATTCACCCCTCCACTTT. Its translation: CASSPPGTVPSSYNSPLHF.

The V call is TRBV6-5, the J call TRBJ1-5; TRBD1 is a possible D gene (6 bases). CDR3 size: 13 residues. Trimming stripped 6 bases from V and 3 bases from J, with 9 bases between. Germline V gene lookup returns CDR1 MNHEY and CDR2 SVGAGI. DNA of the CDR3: TGTGCCAGCAGGGGACACTACAATCAGCCCCAGCATTTT. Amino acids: CASRGHYNQPQHF.

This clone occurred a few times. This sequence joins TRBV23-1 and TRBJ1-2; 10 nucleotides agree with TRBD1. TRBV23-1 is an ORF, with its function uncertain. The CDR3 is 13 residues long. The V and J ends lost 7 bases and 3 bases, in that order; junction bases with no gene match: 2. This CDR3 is CASTGTGDYGYTF. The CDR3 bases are TGCGCCAGCACCGGGACAGGGGACTATGGCTACACCTTC.

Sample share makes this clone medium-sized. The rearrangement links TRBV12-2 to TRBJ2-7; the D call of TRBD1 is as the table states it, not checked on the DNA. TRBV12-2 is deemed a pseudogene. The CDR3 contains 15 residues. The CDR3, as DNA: TGTGCAAGTCGCCATCGGTCAGGGGACTCCTACGAGCAGTACTTC. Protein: CASRHRSGDSYEQYF.

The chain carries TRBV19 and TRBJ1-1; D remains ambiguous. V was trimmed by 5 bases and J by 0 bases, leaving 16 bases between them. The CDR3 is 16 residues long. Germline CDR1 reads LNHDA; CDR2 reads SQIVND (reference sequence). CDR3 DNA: TGTGCCAGTAGTGCCCGTACCCGACGACTGAACACTGAAGCTTTCTTT. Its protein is CASSARTRRLNTEAFF.

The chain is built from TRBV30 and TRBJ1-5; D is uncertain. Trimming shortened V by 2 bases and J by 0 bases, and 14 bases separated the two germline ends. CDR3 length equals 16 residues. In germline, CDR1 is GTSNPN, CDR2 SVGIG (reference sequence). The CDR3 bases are TGTGCCTGGAGTCCCGTCGGAGGATATAGCAATCAGCCCCAGCATTTT. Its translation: CAWSPVGGYSNQPQHF.

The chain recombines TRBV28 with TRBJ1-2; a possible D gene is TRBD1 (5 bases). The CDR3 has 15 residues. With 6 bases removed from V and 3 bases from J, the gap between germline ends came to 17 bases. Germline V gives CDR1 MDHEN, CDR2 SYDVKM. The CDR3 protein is CASSLYLGTDYGYTF. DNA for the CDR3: TGTGCCAGCAGCCTTTATCTTGGGACTGACTATGGCTACACCTTC.

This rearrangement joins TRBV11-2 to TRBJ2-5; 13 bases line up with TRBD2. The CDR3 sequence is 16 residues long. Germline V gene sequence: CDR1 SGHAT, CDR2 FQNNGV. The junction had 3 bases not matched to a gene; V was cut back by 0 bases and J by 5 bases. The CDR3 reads CASSLEGLAGLETQYF. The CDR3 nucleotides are TGTGCCAGCAGCTTAGAGGGACTAGCGGGGCTGGAGACCCAGTACTTC.

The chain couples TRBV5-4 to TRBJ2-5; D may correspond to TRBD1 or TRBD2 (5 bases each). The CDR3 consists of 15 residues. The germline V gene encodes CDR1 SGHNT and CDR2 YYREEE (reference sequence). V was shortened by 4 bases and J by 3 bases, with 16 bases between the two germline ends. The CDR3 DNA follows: TGTGCCAGCAGCCCAACTGGGGGACGAGAAGAGACCCAGTACTTC. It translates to CASSPTGGREETQYF. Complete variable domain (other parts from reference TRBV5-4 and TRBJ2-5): ETGVTQSPTHLIKTRGQQVTLRCSSQSGHNTVSWYQQALGQGPQFIFQYYREEENGRGNFPPRFSGLQFPNYSSELNVNALELDDSALYLCASSPTGGREETQYFGPGTRLLVL.

The CDR3 sequence is CANTPLGASNTEAFF. The CDR3 DNA is TGTGCCAACACCCCTTTGGGGGCTTCGAACACTGAAGCTTTCTTT. V usage is TRBV28 and J usage is TRBJ1-1; maybe TRBD1 (6 bases). The ends were cut back, 10 bases at V and 1 base at J, with 19 bases in the middle. Germline-derived CDR1 and CDR2 are MDHEN and SYDVKM. The CDR3 contains 15 residues.

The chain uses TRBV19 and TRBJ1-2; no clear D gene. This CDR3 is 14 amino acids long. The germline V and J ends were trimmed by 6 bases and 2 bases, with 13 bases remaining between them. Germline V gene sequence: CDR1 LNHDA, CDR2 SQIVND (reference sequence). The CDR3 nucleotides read TGTGCCAGTAGGCCCCAACTAGAAAACTATGGCTACACCTTC. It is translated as CASRPQLENYGYTF.

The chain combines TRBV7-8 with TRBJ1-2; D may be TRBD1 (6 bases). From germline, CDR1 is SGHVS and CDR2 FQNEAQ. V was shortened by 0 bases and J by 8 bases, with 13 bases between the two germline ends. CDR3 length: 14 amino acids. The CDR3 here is CASSLAGGGGGYTF. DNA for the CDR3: TGTGCCAGCAGCTTAGCGGGGGGCGGGGGAGGCTACACCTTC.

The CDR3 nucleotides read TGTGCCAGCAGGGTCTCTAACACCGGGGAGCTGTTTTTT. Translated: CASRVSNTGELFF. V gene TRBV11-3 combines with J gene TRBJ2-2; D unclear. V dropped 6 bases and J dropped 2 bases, with 7 bases sitting between them. CDR1 is SGHNT, CDR2 YENEEA, per germline. The CDR3 contains 13 residues.

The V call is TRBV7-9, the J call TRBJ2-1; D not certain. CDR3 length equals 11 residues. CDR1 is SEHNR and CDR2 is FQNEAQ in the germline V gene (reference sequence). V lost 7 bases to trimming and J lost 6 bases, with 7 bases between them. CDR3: CASNEINEQFF. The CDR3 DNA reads TGTGCCAGCAACGAGATCAATGAGCAGTTCTTC. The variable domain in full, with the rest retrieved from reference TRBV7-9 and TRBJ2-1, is DTGVSQNPRHKITKRGQNVTFRCDPISEHNRLYWYRQTLGQGPEFLTYFQNEAQLEKSRLLSDRFSAERPKGSFSTLEIQRTEQGDSAMYLCASNEINEQFFGPGTRLTVL.

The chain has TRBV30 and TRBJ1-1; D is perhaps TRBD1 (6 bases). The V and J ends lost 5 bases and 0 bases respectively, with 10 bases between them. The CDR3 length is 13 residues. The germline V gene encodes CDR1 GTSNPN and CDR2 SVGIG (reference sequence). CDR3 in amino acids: CAWSQGLNTEAFF. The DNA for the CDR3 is TGTGCCTGGTCACAGGGCTTGAACACTGAAGCTTTCTTT. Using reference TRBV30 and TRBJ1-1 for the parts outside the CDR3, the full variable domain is SQTIHQWPATLVQPVGSPLSLECTVEGTSNPNLYWYRQAAGRGLQLLFYSVGIGQISSEVPQNLSASRPQDRQFILSSKKLLLSDSGFYLCAWSQGLNTEAFFGQGTRLTVV.

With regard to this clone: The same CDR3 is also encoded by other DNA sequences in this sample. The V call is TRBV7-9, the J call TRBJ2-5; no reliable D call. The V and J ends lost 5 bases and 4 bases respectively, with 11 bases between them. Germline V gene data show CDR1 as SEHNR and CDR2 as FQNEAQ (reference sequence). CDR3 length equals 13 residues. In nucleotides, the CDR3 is TGTGCCAGCAGCCCGCGTGGCCCAGAGACCCAGTACTTC. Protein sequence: CASSPRGPETQYF.

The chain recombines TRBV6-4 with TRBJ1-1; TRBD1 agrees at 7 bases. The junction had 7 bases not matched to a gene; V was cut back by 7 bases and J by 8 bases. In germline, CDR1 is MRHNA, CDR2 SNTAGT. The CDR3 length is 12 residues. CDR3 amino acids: CASMDRFLEAFF. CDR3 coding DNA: TGTGCCAGCATGGACAGGTTCTTAGAAGCTTTCTTT.

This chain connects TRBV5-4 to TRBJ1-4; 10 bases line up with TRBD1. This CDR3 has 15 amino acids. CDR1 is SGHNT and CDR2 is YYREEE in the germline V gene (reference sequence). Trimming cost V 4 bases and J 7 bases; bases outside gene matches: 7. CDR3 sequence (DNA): TGTGCCAGCAGCGGAGGGACAGGGGAGAGTGAAAAACTGTTTTTT. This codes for CASSGGTGESEKLFF.

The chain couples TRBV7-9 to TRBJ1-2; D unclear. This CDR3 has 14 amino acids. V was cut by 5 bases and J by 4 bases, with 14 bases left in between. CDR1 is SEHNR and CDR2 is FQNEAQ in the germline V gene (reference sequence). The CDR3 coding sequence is TGTGCCAGCAGCGATCAAGCAATGCCCTATGGCTACACCTTC. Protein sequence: CASSDQAMPYGYTF.

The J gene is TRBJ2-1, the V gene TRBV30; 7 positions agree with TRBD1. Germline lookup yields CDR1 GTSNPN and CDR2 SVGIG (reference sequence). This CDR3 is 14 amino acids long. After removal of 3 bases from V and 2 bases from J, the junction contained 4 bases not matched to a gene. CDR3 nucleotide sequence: TGTGCCTGGAGGTCTACAGGGGCCTACAATGAGCAGTTCTTC. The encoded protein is CAWRSTGAYNEQFF.

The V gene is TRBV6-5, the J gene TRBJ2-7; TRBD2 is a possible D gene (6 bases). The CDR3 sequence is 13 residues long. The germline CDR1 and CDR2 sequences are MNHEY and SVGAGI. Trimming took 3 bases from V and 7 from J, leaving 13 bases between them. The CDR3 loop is CASSYAGSGEQYF. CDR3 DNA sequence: TGTGCCAGCAGTTATGCGGGATCGGGAGAGCAGTACTTC.

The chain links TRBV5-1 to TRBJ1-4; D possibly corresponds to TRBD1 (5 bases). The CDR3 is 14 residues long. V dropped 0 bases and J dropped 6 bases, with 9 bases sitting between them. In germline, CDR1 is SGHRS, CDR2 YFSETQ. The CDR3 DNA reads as TGCGCCAGCAGCTTGGCCAGGGTCGATGAAAAACTGTTTTTT. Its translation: CASSLARVDEKLFF. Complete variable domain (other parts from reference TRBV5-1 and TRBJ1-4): KAGVTQTPRYLIKTRGQQVTLSCSPISGHRSVSWYQQTPGQGLQFLFEYFSETQRNKGNFPGRFSGRQFSNSRSEMNVSTLELGDSALYLCASSLARVDEKLFFGSGTQLSVL.

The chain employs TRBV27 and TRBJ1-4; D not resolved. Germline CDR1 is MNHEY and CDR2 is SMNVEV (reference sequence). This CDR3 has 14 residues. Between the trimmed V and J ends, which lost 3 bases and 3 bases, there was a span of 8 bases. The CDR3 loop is CASSFVQPNEKLFF. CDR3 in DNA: TGTGCCAGCAGTTTTGTACAGCCTAATGAAAAACTGTTTTTT.

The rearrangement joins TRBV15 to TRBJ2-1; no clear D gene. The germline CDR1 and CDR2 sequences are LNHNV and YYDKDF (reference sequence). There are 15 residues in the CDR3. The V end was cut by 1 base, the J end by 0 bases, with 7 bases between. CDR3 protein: CATSRVQSSYNEQFF. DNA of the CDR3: TGTGCCACCAGCAGAGTACAGAGCTCCTACAATGAGCAGTTCTTC.